The 11 T cell receptor beta chains below all came from one sample that was sequenced in a study of T-cell reconstitution after alpha-beta-depleted transplantation in children. Unique molecular identifiers featured in how the TCRbeta library was prepared. TCRdb redid the calling of the PCR reads with MiXCR, one entry per CDR3 protein. The sample holds 360,000 or so distinct CDR3 sequences, 20% seen once. Material: PBMCs from the stem cell graft donor, obtained from the stem cell graft. The receptors stem from a human donor who donated a stem cell graft to a child with acute myeloid leukemia.

This clonotype was detected only a few times. This CDR3 is CASSWEEAQYF. The DNA for the CDR3 is TGTGCCAGCAGTTGGGAGGAGGCCCAGTACTTC. This chain joins TRBV6-2 or TRBV6-3 and TRBJ2-5, with a possible D match to TRBD2 (6 bases). The CDR3 length is 11 residues. Germline V gives CDR1 MNHEY, CDR2 SVGEGT. Between the trimmed V and J ends, which lost 4 bases and 9 bases, there was a span of 9 bases.

There are a few counts of this clonotype. The V and J genes are TRBV29-1 and TRBJ2-1; TRBD2 agrees at 8 bases. V trimming: 3 bases; J trimming: 6 bases; junction bases outside the gene matches: 4. Germline V lookup: CDR1 SQVTM, CDR2 ANQGSEA. This CDR3 comprises 13 residues. For the CDR3, the DNA is TGCAGCGTTGATCGGGGGGGGGCCAATGAGCAGTTCTTC. Protein sequence: CSVDRGGANEQFF.

Many counts were recorded for this clonotype. The chain couples TRBV12-3 or TRBV12-4 to TRBJ2-7; 12 bases align to TRBD2. The CDR3 contains 14 residues. J lost 5 bases, V lost 6 bases, and 5 bases had no gene match. CDR3 sequence reads: CASSLTSGRHEQYF. CDR3 in DNA: TGTGCCAGCAGCCTGACTAGCGGGAGACACGAGCAGTACTTC.

The V and J genes are TRBV12-3 or TRBV12-4 and TRBJ2-7; 8 nucleotides align to TRBD1. The CDR3 is 12 residues long. V shed 9 bases, J shed 5 bases, and the junction held 6 bases outside the gene matches. The CDR3 bases are TGTGCCAGTAGACAGGGGCTAAACGAGCAGTACTTC. It is translated as CASRQGLNEQYF.

This clonotype was observed a handful of times. CDR3 sequence: CASSLGQGGIAEAFF. CDR3 nucleotides: TGTGCCAGCAGTCTCGGACAGGGAGGGATCGCTGAAGCTTTCTTT. This chain links TRBV12-3 or TRBV12-4 with TRBJ1-1, with 8 bases aligning to TRBD1. V shed 5 bases, J shed 6 bases, and the junction held 11 bases outside the gene matches. There are 15 residues in the CDR3.

This rearrangement joins TRBV28 to TRBJ2-6; D gene uncertain. There are 13 residues in the CDR3. Germline assignment: CDR1 MDHEN and CDR2 SYDVKM. V was cut by 8 bases and J by 0 bases, with 5 bases left in between. In DNA form, the CDR3 reads TGTGCCAGCTTGGTCTCTGGGGCCAACGTCCTGACTTTC. Its protein is CASLVSGANVLTF.

This clonotype was detected a few times. The rearrangement links TRBV20-1 to TRBJ2-3, with TRBD2 matching 7 bases. The CDR3 contains 15 residues. The germline CDR1 and CDR2 sequences are DFQATT and SNEGSKA (reference sequence). V lost 3 bases and J lost 2; bases outside the gene matches: 8. The CDR3 DNA follows: TGCAGTGCTAGTAGAGGCGGGGGTTTCACAGATACGCAGTATTTT. Translating it yields CSASRGGGFTDTQYF.

This clonotype was picked up many times. V and J are TRBV7-2 and TRBJ2-5; no clear D. The V gene lost 5 bases and the J gene lost 1 base, with 5 bases spanning the gap. Germline values: CDR1 SGHTA, CDR2 FQGNSA. The CDR3 extends over 12 amino acids. The CDR3 coding sequence is TGTGCCAGCAGCCCCCTCCAAGAGACCCAGTACTTC. Its translation: CASSPLQETQYF.

The table lists this clonotype with many counts. This chain connects TRBV20-1 to TRBJ2-3; 10 positions match TRBD2. CDR3 length: 15 amino acids. The junction had 4 bases not matched to a gene; V was cut back by 0 bases and J by 4 bases. Germline V gene sequence: CDR1 DFQATT, CDR2 SNEGSKA (reference sequence). The CDR3 DNA follows: TGCAGTGCTAGAGAGGGGACTAGCGAGTCAGATACGCAGTATTTT. Translation gives CSAREGTSESDTQYF.

The chain employs TRBV5-5 and TRBJ2-1; no firm D call. V was clipped by 3 bases and J by 9 bases, with 10 bases between them. Germline values: CDR1 SGHKS, CDR2 YYEKEE (reference sequence). This CDR3 contains 12 residues. In DNA, the CDR3 is TGTGCCAGCAGCTCCTTGGGCAGTGAGCAGTTCTTC. Its translation: CASSSLGSEQFF.

This clonotype has only a few counts. The V gene is TRBV7-9, the J gene TRBJ2-1, with unresolved D. CDR1 and CDR2 (germline): SEHNR, FQNEAQ (reference sequence). V lost 7 bases to trimming and J lost 6 bases, with 10 bases between them. The CDR3 contains 12 residues. This chain's CDR3 is CASTRSGNEQFF. CDR3 coding DNA: TGTGCCAGCACCCGATCGGGCAATGAGCAGTTCTTC.